What follows is one TCR beta chain and its context. It has no known antigen specificity. Base qualities are not recorded, but no much larger clone differs from it by a single base. Genomic DNA was extracted from sorted cells for sequencing of the TCRbeta CDR3 region. The immunoSEQ Assay was used for sequencing of TCRbeta CDR3 regions. Imported from immuneACCESS, the table was reduced by TCRdb to in-frame sequences with V and J called. These copies leave out some clones; in studies compared against another copy, an unresolved V gene accounts for under half, and the cause of the remainder is not known. The sample table contains fewer than 120,000 clones; only one count was recorded for roughly 87% of them. Clones ranked in the top ten supply around 0.26% of the sample. According to the germline V gene, CDR1 reads SGHRS and CDR2 reads YFSETQ. Trimmed from V: 4 bases; trimmed from J: 3 bases; junction bases lacking a gene match: 7. Taken from cysteine to phenylalanine, the CDR3 has 14 residues. Only the CDR3 region is kept as DNA, spanning 42 bases read in frame from base 1.

The trial excluded patients who had a history of autoimmune disease or who were on systemic immunosuppression. In every dose cohort, peripheral blood was drawn for TCR sequencing at baseline, cycle 4 day 1, and cycle 7 day 1. The samples were taken from a phase I, first-in-human, multicenter, open-label dose-escalation trial of ivuxolimab. Adults with locally advanced or metastatic head and neck squamous cell, hepatocellular, melanoma or renal cell carcinoma were enrolled in the trial. CD4+ and CD8+ T cells were sorted separately from peripheral blood before TCR sequencing. The entry originates in a study of OX40 agonist ivuxolimab in advanced cancers. Looking at the study overall: Ivuxolimab, which targeted the costimulatory receptor OX40 (CD134), was an agonistic, fully human IgG2 monoclonal antibody. Of the approximately 50 dose-escalation patients, hepatocellular carcinoma was present in some 19, melanoma in some 15, renal cell carcinoma in 9 and head and neck cancer in 9. The dose-escalation cohort was roughly 80% male with a mean age of roughly 60 years, ranging from roughly 23 to 85. Peripheral TCRbeta sequencing was intended to test whether TCR sequence diversity was altered and clonal T-cell expansion was caused by ivuxolimab. The paper describes the monotherapy dose-escalation part (N of about 47 patients) of the phase I trial of ivuxolimab. Prior anti-PD-1, anti-PD-L1 or anti-CTLA-4 therapy was permitted, and 30% to 45% of dose-escalation patients had received checkpoint inhibitors. Partial responses occurred in three dose-escalation patients, of whom one had hepatocellular carcinoma and two had cutaneous melanoma. Intravenous ivuxolimab was administered to patients every 2 weeks at six dose levels: 0.01, 0.1, 0.3, 1.5, 3 and 10 mg/kg. Results and caveats for the whole study, not just this receptor: Low levels of normalized T-cell clonal expansion were also seen in some nonresponding patients. Clonal expansion of both CD4+ and CD8+ blood T cells was observed from baseline to week 6 at doses 0.1 to 3.0 mg/kg. The antigen specificity of the peripheral T cells that underwent clonal expansion was not determined. In the 0.1-3.0 mg/kg groups, partial responders had among the lowest normalized peripheral clonal expansion, particularly in CD8+ T cells. After ivuxolimab, more expanded clones were found on average in CD8+ T cells than in CD4+ T cells.

The clonotype originates from an adult with an advanced solid tumor such as melanoma, head and neck, liver or kidney cancer. The sample here was CD4+ or CD8+ T cells sorted from blood, taken in a trial of the OX40 agonist ivuxolimab. The chain was built from TRBV5-1 and TRBJ2-7, and 7 junctional nucleotides match TRBD1. The encoded CDR3 is CASSVLQGSYEQYF. The DNA reads as follows: TGCGCCAGCAGCGTATTACAGGGGAGCTACGAGCAGTACTTC.